Shown below are 8 T cell receptor beta chains from a single sample sequenced in a study of blood T cell repertoires in COVID-19. The data were produced by immunoSEQ multiplex PCR, yet TCRdb's version contains in-frame clones alone and is incomplete. The sample shows approximately 94,000 clones, around four fifths of them seen only once. Material: peripheral blood. These receptor sequences come from a man between 65 and 80 years old with active or convalescent COVID-19.

This clone was recorded once. The chain has TRBV5-1 and TRBJ1-1, with a possible D match to TRBD1 (5 bases). CDR1 and CDR2 (germline): SGHRS, YFSETQ. The V gene lost 3 bases and the J gene lost 3 bases, with 12 bases spanning the gap. This CDR3 contains 14 residues. The CDR3 DNA reads TGCGCCAGCAGCTGGACAAGTTCGGACACTGAAGCTTTCTTT. Encoded protein: CASSWTSSDTEAFF. Drawing the rest from reference TRBV5-1 and TRBJ1-1, the complete variable domain is KAGVTQTPRYLIKTRGQQVTLSCSPISGHRSVSWYQQTPGQGLQFLFEYFSETQRNKGNFPGRFSGRQFSNSRSEMNVSTLELGDSALYLCASSWTSSDTEAFFGQGTRLTVV.

The rearrangement uses TRBV10-3 and TRBJ1-4, with 7 bases aligning to TRBD1. The CDR3 covers 13 residues. Per the germline V gene, CDR1 is ENHRY and CDR2 is SYGVKD. V was pared by 8 bases and J by 4 bases, with 4 bases of the junction left unmatched. CDR3 in amino acids: CAIRQGVNEKLFF. CDR3 coding DNA: TGTGCCATCCGACAGGGAGTTAATGAAAAACTGTTTTTT.

The chain couples TRBV24-1 to TRBJ2-6, with a possible D match to TRBD2 (5 bases). CDR3 length: 17 residues. Germline CDR1 reads KGHDR; CDR2 reads SFDVKD. Trimming cost V 1 base and J 0 bases, with 9 bases left between them. The CDR3 region is CATSDFPGSSGANVLTF. The CDR3 DNA follows: TGTGCCACCAGTGATTTTCCTGGGAGCTCTGGGGCCAACGTCCTGACTTTC.

V and J are TRBV28 and TRBJ2-3; the D is unclear. The length of the CDR3 is 16 residues. The V and J ends lost 2 bases and 6 bases respectively, with 18 bases between them. Germline V CDR1 and CDR2: MDHEN, SYDVKM. Here the CDR3 DNA reads TGTGCCAGCAGTTTACCGTCGCCCGTCAACACGGATACGCAGTATTTT. This sequence encodes CASSLPSPVNTDTQYF. The entire variable domain, with the rest obtained from reference TRBV28 and TRBJ2-3, is as follows: DVKVTQSSRYLVKRTGEKVFLECVQDMDHENMFWYRQDPGLGLRLIYFSYDVKMKEKGDIPEGYSVSREKKERFSLILESASTNQTSMYLCASSLPSPVNTDTQYFGPGTRLTVL.

This clone was observed a few times. This chain connects TRBV5-4 to TRBJ2-1; the D gene is possibly TRBD2 (5 bases). V dropped 0 bases and J dropped 1 base, with 8 bases sitting between them. The germline CDR1 and CDR2 sequences are SGHNT and YYREEE (reference sequence). This CDR3 comprises 15 residues. CDR3: CASSLVGGSYNEQFF. In nucleotides, the CDR3 is TGTGCCAGCAGCTTGGTTGGAGGATCCTACAATGAGCAGTTCTTC.

The gene calls are TRBV5-5 and TRBJ2-7; perhaps TRBD2 as D (6 bases). Germline CDR1 and CDR2: SGHKS and YYEKEE (reference sequence). The CDR3 length is 16 residues. Trimming shortened V by 0 bases and J by 5 bases, and 18 bases separated the two germline ends. DNA for the CDR3: TGTGCCAGCAGCTTGGCGTCGGGCAGCGGAGGGGACGAGCAGTACTTC. This encodes CASSLASGSGGDEQYF.

V gene TRBV7-2 combines with J gene TRBJ1-2, with 8 bases aligning to TRBD1. The CDR3 has 13 amino acids. The ends lost 5 bases at V and 5 bases at J; junction bases unmatched: 4. CDR1 and CDR2 (germline): SGHTA, FQGNSA. CDR3 in DNA: TGTGCCAGCAGCCCCGACAGGGGTTATGGCTACACCTTC. Encoded protein: CASSPDRGYGYTF.

This sequence joins TRBV5-6 and TRBJ2-2; 7 bases match TRBD2. CDR1 and CDR2 from the germline V gene are SGHDT and YYEEEE. The CDR3 totals 16 residues. After removal of 4 bases from V and 0 bases from J, the junction contained 6 bases not matched to a gene. The chain's CDR3 is CASSPMGGTNTGELFF. The CDR3 DNA is TGTGCCAGCAGCCCCATGGGGGGGACGAACACCGGGGAGCTGTTTTTT.